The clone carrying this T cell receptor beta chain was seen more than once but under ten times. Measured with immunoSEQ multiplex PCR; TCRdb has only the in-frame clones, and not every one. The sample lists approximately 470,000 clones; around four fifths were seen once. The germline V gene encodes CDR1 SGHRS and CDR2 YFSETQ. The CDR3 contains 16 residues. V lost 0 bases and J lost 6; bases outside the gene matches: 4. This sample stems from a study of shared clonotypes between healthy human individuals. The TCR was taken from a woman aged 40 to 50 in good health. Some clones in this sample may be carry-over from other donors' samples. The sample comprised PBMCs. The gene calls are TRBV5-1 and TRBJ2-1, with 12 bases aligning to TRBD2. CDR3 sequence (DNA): TGCGCCAGCAGCTTGGCTCCTAGCGGGAGGGCCAATGAGCAGTTCTTC. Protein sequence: CASSLAPSGRANEQFF.